Listed below are T cell receptor beta chains from one sample, sequenced in a study of blood T cell repertoires in COVID-19. Profiling relied on immunoSEQ multiplex PCR, and the TCRdb table lists in-frame clones only, not all of them. The sample includes 300,000 to 400,000 clones, over 70% of them seen just once. Sequencing was carried out using peripheral blood. All receptors come from a woman in her forties or fifties with COVID-19, enrolled during active disease. Both conserved end residues are trimmed from each CDR3. A D gene is named only where the DNA matches it firmly.

cdr3_length j_call v_call d_call cdr3_aa
11 TRBJ1-1 TRBV27 NA ASSLELGHEAF
13 TRBJ2-3 TRBV29-1 NA SVEFRGAGTDTQY
12 TRBJ2-7 TRBV6-5 NA ASYSWGQVNEQY
14 TRBJ2-1 TRBV7-7 TRBD2 ASSLTPGTSYYEQF
11 TRBJ1-2 TRBV6-5 NA ASRFSLLYGYT
13 TRBJ2-2 TRBV11-3 NA ASSSFGTATGELF
12 TRBJ1-1 TRBV18 NA ASSSSHGDTEAF
13 TRBJ2-1 TRBV7-2 NA ASSLGQGSYNEQF
12 TRBJ2-1 TRBV7-2 NA ASSLQAGDNEQF
15 TRBJ2-7 TRBV7-8 TRBD2 ASSALLSGLAGVEQY
14 TRBJ2-1 TRBV4-2 NA ASSQEPGSSYNEQF
12 TRBJ1-2 TRBV6-5 TRBD1 ASSLGQAIYGYT
13 TRBJ2-7 TRBV10-1 TRBD1 ASSEGTGGPYEQY
12 TRBJ1-2 TRBV18 TRBD1 ASSPVTGVGGYT
11 TRBJ1-1 TRBV6-6 TRBD1 ASSYRGPVEAF
11 TRBJ1-2 TRBV5-4 NA ASSPSRYYGYT